Detailed here is one TCR beta chain. The antigen remains unidentified. Sorting from PBMCs produced CD4+ and CD8+ T cells. cDNA prepared by RNA extraction and subsequent reverse transcription served as the template for sequencing. Generated by immunoSEQ multiplex PCR, the TCRdb table keeps only in-frame clones and is missing some. This sample has approximately 180,000 clones, with just over 65% found just once. These data originate in a study of CD8+ T cells in alopecia areata. General study points: Scalp sample data also include resident alphabeta T cells from normal skin.

V lost 7 bases to trimming and J lost 3 bases; unmatched junction nucleotides: 14. Germline V gene lookup returns CDR1 MGHRA and CDR2 YSYEKL. This CDR3 has 17 amino acids. The chain carries TRBV4-1 and TRBJ1-5, with 8 nucleotides matching TRBD1. The material was CD8+ T cells sorted from blood, obtained at week 0. This clonotype originated in a human donor with alopecia areata. Written as DNA, the CDR3 is TGCGCCAGCAATGGTTCCTCAGGGACAGGATACAATCAGCCCCAGCATTTT. It codes for CASNGSSGTGYNQPQHF.